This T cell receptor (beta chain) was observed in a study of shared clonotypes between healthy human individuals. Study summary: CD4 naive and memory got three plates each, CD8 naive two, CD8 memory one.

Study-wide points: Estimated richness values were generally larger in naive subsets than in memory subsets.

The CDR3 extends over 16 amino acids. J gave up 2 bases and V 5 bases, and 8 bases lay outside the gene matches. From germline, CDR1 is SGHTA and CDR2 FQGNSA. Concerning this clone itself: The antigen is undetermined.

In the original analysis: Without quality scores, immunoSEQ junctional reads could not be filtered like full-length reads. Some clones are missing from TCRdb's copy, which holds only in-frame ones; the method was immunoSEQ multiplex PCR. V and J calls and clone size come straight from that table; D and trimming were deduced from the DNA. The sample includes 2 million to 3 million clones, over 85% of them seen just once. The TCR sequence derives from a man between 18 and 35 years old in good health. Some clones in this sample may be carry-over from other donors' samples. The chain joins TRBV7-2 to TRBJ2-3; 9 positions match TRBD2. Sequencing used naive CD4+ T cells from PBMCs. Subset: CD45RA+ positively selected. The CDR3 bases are TGTGCCAGCAGCCTGTTGGGACTAGCAATCACAGATACGCAGTATTTT. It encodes CASSLLGLAITDTQYF.